This is a list of T cell receptor beta chains from one sample in a study of T cells in localized non-small cell lung cancer. The repertoire was sequenced with immunoSEQ multiplex PCR; TCRdb's copy has only in-frame clones and lacks some. The sample has 20,000 to 25,000 clones; about nine tenths are singletons. Sequenced here: peripheral blood, sampled before any cancer treatment. The receptors here all came from a woman aged 40-69 years with stage I lung adenocarcinoma. The CDR3 runs from the conserved cysteine through the conserved F or W. The order of the fields is V gene, J gene, D gene, clone size, CDR3 DNA, CDR3 protein. The D gene is left open where the match is weak. Size tells how often a clone was seen (once, few, many) or the class of an expanded clone, and some rows leave it out.

V: TRBV6-6; J: TRBJ2-7; D: -; size: -; DNA: TGTGCCAGCAGTTCCGGGACCTCTCCGTACGAGCAGTACTTC; CDR3: CASSSGTSPYEQYF
V: TRBV19; J: TRBJ2-1; D: -; size: -; DNA: TGTGCCAGCCATGACAGTTCCGCCTACAATGAGCAGTTCTTC; CDR3: CASHDSSAYNEQFF
V: TRBV7-6; J: TRBJ2-7; D: -; size: -; DNA: TGTGCCAGCAGCTTAACACAGGGTTTCTACGAGCAGTACTTC; CDR3: CASSLTQGFYEQYF
V: TRBV7-2; J: TRBJ2-5; D: TRBD2; size: -; DNA: TGTGCCAGCAGCTCTAGCGGAGCTGGGGAGACCCAGTACTTC; CDR3: CASSSSGAGETQYF
V: TRBV19; J: TRBJ2-1; D: -; size: -; DNA: TGTGCCAGTAGTCTAAGGGCAGGGGGGCACAATGAGCAGTTCTTC; CDR3: CASSLRAGGHNEQFF
V: TRBV6-4; J: TRBJ2-3; D: TRBD2; size: -; DNA: TGTGCCAGCAGTCGCGCGGGAGTTAAGGATACGCAGTATTTT; CDR3: CASSRAGVKDTQYF
V: TRBV28; J: TRBJ2-1; D: TRBD1; size: -; DNA: TGTGCCAGTGGTACAGGGGGTCATACCTACAATGAGCAGTTCTTC; CDR3: CASGTGGHTYNEQFF
V: TRBV5-1; J: TRBJ2-7; D: TRBD2; size: -; DNA: TGCGCCAGCAGCTTTCAGGGACTAGCGGGAGTTGGCCACGAGCAGTACTTC; CDR3: CASSFQGLAGVGHEQYF
V: TRBV2; J: TRBJ1-1; D: -; size: -; DNA: TGTGCCAGCGGGAAAGGACGGGGGAGTACTGAAGCTTTCTTT; CDR3: CASGKGRGSTEAFF
V: TRBV6-1; J: TRBJ1-1; D: -; size: -; DNA: TGTGCCAGCAGACGTACTGTGGAAGCTTTCTTT; CDR3: CASRRTVEAFF
V: TRBV21-1; J: TRBJ2-7; D: -; size: -; DNA: TGTGCCAGCAGCAAAGCATCCGGGACTAGCGGGCTTTCCTACGAGCAGTACTTC; CDR3: CASSKASGTSGLSYEQYF
V: TRBV7-2; J: TRBJ1-2; D: -; size: once; DNA: TGTGCCAGCAGCCCAGGAAGGGGCAGAGAGAGATTGGGGGGCTACACCTTC; CDR3: CASSPGRGRERLGGYTF
V: TRBV10-1; J: TRBJ2-1; D: -; size: -; DNA: TGCGCCAGCAGTGACAACCGCAATGAGCAGTTCTTC; CDR3: CASSDNRNEQFF
V: TRBV2; J: TRBJ2-1; D: TRBD2; size: -; DNA: TGTGCCACCCAACGAGAGAGCGGGGGAGTCGAGCAGTTCTTC; CDR3: CATQRESGGVEQFF
V: TRBV18; J: TRBJ2-1; D: TRBD2; size: -; DNA: TGTGCCAGCTCACTACAATCACCCAGCGGGAGGAACAATGAGCAGTTCTTC; CDR3: CASSLQSPSGRNNEQFF
V: TRBV5-1; J: TRBJ1-1; D: -; size: -; DNA: TGCGCCAGCAGCTTGCAGAGATCAGGGAACACTGAAGCTTTCTTT; CDR3: CASSLQRSGNTEAFF
V: TRBV15; J: TRBJ2-3; D: TRBD2; size: -; DNA: TGTGCCACCAGCAGAGAGTTGTCAGGACTAGCTCTAAGAGATACGCAGTATTTT; CDR3: CATSRELSGLALRDTQYF
V: TRBV19; J: TRBJ1-1; D: -; size: -; DNA: TGTGCCAGTAGTATAGCCTGGACAGTTGGCACTGAAGCTTTCTTT; CDR3: CASSIAWTVGTEAFF
V: TRBV15; J: TRBJ2-5; D: TRBD2; size: -; DNA: TGTGCCACCAGCAGCCAGCGGGGACTAGCGGGTTATGAGGCCCAGTACTTC; CDR3: CATSSQRGLAGYEAQYF
V: TRBV11-3; J: TRBJ2-5; D: TRBD2; size: -; DNA: TGTGCCAGCAGCTCCCGGACTAGCGGGAGCCAAGAGACCCAGTACTTC; CDR3: CASSSRTSGSQETQYF
V: TRBV14; J: TRBJ2-7; D: TRBD2; size: -; DNA: TGTGCCAGCAGCACGACTAGCGTGCAAGGAGAGCAGTACTTC; CDR3: CASSTTSVQGEQYF
V: TRBV27; J: TRBJ2-7; D: TRBD2; size: -; DNA: TGTGCCAGCAGTTCCGGACTAGGACTCGAGCAGTACTTC; CDR3: CASSSGLGLEQYF
V: TRBV5-5; J: TRBJ2-2; D: -; size: -; DNA: TGTGCCAGCAGCCTGATTACGGGGTTCACCGGGGAGCTGTTTTTT; CDR3: CASSLITGFTGELFF
V: TRBV18; J: TRBJ1-1; D: -; size: -; DNA: TGTGCCAGCTCTCGTTCGGCAGACACTGAAGCTTTCTTT; CDR3: CASSRSADTEAFF
V: TRBV19; J: TRBJ1-2; D: TRBD1; size: once; DNA: TGTGCCAGCAGCCGCCGGACAGGGGGATCGGGCTACACCTTC; CDR3: CASSRRTGGSGYTF
V: TRBV2; J: TRBJ1-1; D: -; size: -; DNA: TGTGCCAGCGGCCGAGAAGGGAGCACTGAAGCTTTCTTT; CDR3: CASGREGSTEAFF
V: TRBV19; J: TRBJ2-6; D: -; size: -; DNA: TGTGCCAGTAGCATCAGGGGTTCTGGGGCCAACGTCCTGACTTTC; CDR3: CASSIRGSGANVLTF
V: TRBV7-2; J: TRBJ2-3; D: -; size: -; DNA: TGTGCCAGCGGCTTGGTGGGACTTAGCACAGATACGCAGTATTTT; CDR3: CASGLVGLSTDTQYF
V: TRBV19; J: TRBJ2-7; D: -; size: -; DNA: TGTGCCAGTAGTATTGTACTAGCCTACGAGCAGTACTTC; CDR3: CASSIVLAYEQYF
V: TRBV4-3; J: TRBJ2-3; D: -; size: -; DNA: TGCGCCAGCAGCCGCCGGGGGGCAGGGACATCTGGCACAGATACGCAGTATTTT; CDR3: CASSRRGAGTSGTDTQYF
V: TRBV6-4; J: TRBJ1-5; D: -; size: -; DNA: TGTGCCAGCAGTACCGAGACAGGTCAGCCCCAGCATTTT; CDR3: CASSTETGQPQHF
V: TRBV6-5; J: TRBJ2-4; D: TRBD1; size: -; DNA: TGTGCCAGCAGCACCGGGACAGGAGTTTTTCAGTACTTC; CDR3: CASSTGTGVFQYF
V: TRBV18; J: TRBJ2-3; D: -; size: -; DNA: TGTGCCAGCTCACCACCCCGGGGCACAGATACGCAGTATTTT; CDR3: CASSPPRGTDTQYF
V: TRBV18; J: TRBJ2-2; D: -; size: -; DNA: TGTGCCAGCTCACCACTCAACGGGGAGCTGTTTTTT; CDR3: CASSPLNGELFF
V: TRBV7-2; J: TRBJ2-2; D: TRBD1; size: few; DNA: TGTGCCAGCAGCCATCAGCAGGGGGTGAAAGCCGGGGAGCTGTTTTTT; CDR3: CASSHQQGVKAGELFF
V: TRBV19; J: TRBJ2-1; D: -; size: -; DNA: TGTGCCAGTAGTATAGTCGGTGAGCAGTTCTTC; CDR3: CASSIVGEQFF
V: TRBV2; J: TRBJ2-1; D: -; size: -; DNA: TGTGCCAGCGTACTTACTAGGGGCAATGAGCAGTTCTTC; CDR3: CASVLTRGNEQFF
V: TRBV19; J: TRBJ1-1; D: -; size: -; DNA: TGTGCCAGTAGTACCTTTGGAAACATGAACACTGAAGCTTTCTTT; CDR3: CASSTFGNMNTEAFF
V: TRBV6-5; J: TRBJ1-1; D: -; size: once; DNA: TGTGCCAGCAGCCAGATTCAGGGCAACACTGAAGCTTTCTTT; CDR3: CASSQIQGNTEAFF
V: TRBV5-1; J: TRBJ2-3; D: -; size: -; DNA: TGCGCCAGCAGCTTGGGCTCGCCTTCAGATACGCAGTATTTT; CDR3: CASSLGSPSDTQYF
V: TRBV19; J: TRBJ1-1; D: -; size: -; DNA: TGTGCCAGTAGTGGGACGGTGTCATACACTGAAGCTTTCTTT; CDR3: CASSGTVSYTEAFF